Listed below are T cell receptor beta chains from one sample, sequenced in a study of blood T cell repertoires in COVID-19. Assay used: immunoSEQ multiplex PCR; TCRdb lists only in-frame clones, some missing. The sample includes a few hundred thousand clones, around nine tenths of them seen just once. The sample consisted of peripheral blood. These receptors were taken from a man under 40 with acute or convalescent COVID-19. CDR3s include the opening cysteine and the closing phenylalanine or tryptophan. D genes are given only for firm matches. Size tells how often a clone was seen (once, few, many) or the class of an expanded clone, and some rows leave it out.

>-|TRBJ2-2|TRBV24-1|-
CATSDAQGRAGELFF
TGTGCCACCAGTGACGCGCAGGGGAGGGCCGGGGAGCTGTTTTTT
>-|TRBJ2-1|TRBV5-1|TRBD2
CASSLDLAGRGDEQFF
TGCGCCAGCAGCTTGGACCTAGCGGGGCGCGGCGATGAGCAGTTCTTC
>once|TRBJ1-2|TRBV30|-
CAWRIRGFGYTF
TGTGCCTGGAGGATCCGGGGATTCGGCTACACCTTC
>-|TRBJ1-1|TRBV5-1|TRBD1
CASSFLTGETEAFF
TGCGCCAGCAGCTTCCTGACAGGGGAGACTGAAGCTTTCTTT
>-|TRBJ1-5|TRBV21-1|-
CASSLRLRGWTGPWWRNQPQHF
TGTGCCAGCAGCCTCCGTTTAAGGGGCTGGACCGGACCCTGGTGGCGCAATCAGCCCCAGCATTTT
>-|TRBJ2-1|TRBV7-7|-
CASSPDTYNEQFF
TGTGCTAGCAGCCCCGACACGTACAATGAGCAGTTCTTC
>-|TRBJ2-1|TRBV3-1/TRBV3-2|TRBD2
CASSPGLARYEQFF
TGTGCCAGCAGCCCGGGACTAGCGAGGTATGAGCAGTTCTTC
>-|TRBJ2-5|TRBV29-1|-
CSTDSFQETQYF
TGCAGTACGGACAGTTTCCAAGAGACCCAGTACTTC
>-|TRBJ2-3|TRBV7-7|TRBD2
CASSLAGGLDTQYF
TGTGCTAGCAGCTTAGCGGGGGGGCTGGATACGCAGTATTTT
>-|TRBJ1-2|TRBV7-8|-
CASNPIWGQGGYGYTF
TGTGCCAGCAACCCCATATGGGGGCAGGGTGGCTATGGCTACACCTTC
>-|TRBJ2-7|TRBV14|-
CASSRSSQFYEQYF
TGTGCCAGCAGCCGTTCTTCGCAGTTCTACGAGCAGTACTTC
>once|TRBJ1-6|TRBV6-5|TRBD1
CASRRQGSNSPLHF
TGTGCCAGCAGAAGACAGGGGAGCAATTCACCCCTCCACTTT
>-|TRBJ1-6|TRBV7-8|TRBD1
CASSLGQGAYNSPLHF
TGTGCCAGCAGCTTAGGACAGGGTGCATATAATTCACCCCTCCACTTT
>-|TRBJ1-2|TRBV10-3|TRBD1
CAISARQGDEGYTF
TGTGCCATCAGTGCTCGACAGGGTGATGAGGGCTACACCTTC
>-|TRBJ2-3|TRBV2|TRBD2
CASSALTSGSTDTQYF
TGTGCCAGCAGTGCCCTGACTAGCGGGAGCACAGATACGCAGTATTTT
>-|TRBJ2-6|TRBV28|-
CASSLGGSGANVLTF
TGTGCCAGCAGTTTGGGGGGTTCTGGGGCCAACGTCCTGACTTTC
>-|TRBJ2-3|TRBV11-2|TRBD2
CASSRAGDRTDTQYF
TGTGCCAGCAGCCGAGCGGGAGATCGAACAGATACGCAGTATTTT
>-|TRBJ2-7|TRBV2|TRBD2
CASSETSGGLSYEQYF
TGTGCCAGCAGTGAAACTAGCGGGGGCCTCTCCTACGAGCAGTACTTC
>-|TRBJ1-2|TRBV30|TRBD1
CAWRGQVKEDGYTF
TGTGCCTGGAGGGGACAGGTGAAGGAGGATGGCTACACCTTC
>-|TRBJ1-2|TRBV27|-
CASRPLSGAWASNYGYTF
TGTGCCAGCAGACCACTTTCGGGAGCATGGGCGTCTAACTATGGCTACACCTTC
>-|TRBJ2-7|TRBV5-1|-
CASSPQRGFTYEQYF
TGCGCCAGCTCCCCCCAAAGGGGGTTTACCTACGAGCAGTACTTC
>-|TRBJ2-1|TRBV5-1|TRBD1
CASSPGTGYNEQFF
TGCGCCAGCAGCCCCGGGACAGGGTACAATGAGCAGTTCTTC
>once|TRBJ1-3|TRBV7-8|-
CASSPVGGAGNTIYF
TGTGCCAGCTCGCCAGTGGGGGGGGCCGGAAACACCATATATTTT
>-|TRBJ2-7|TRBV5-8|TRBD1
CARLRGLNEQYF
TGTGCCAGGCTCAGGGGGTTGAACGAGCAGTACTTC
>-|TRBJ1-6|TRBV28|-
CASNSRSPSPLHF
TGTGCCAGCAACTCTAGATCGCCCTCACCCCTCCACTTT
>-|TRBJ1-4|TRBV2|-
CASRSGETGEKLFF
TGTGCCAGCAGGTCCGGCGAGACGGGGGAAAAACTGTTTTTT
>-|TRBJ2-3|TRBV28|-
CASSLIQEEDTQYF
TGTGCCAGCAGTCTGATACAGGAAGAAGATACGCAGTATTTT
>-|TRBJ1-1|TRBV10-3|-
CAISDNAGTLAWGAFF
TGTGCCATCAGTGACAATGCGGGGACTCTCGCTTGGGGAGCTTTCTTT
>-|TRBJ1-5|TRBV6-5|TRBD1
CASSYPDRVVNQPQHF
TGTGCCAGCAGTTACCCGGACAGGGTAGTCAATCAGCCCCAGCATTTT
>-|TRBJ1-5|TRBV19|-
CASSIGQGNQPQHF
TGTGCCAGTAGTATCGGGCAGGGAAATCAGCCCCAGCATTTT
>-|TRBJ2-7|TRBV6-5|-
CASSYIETYEQYF
TGTGCCAGCAGTTACATAGAAACCTACGAGCAGTACTTC
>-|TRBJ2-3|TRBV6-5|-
CASSYTGLLADTQYF
TGTGCCAGCAGTTACACGGGACTTCTAGCAGATACGCAGTATTTT
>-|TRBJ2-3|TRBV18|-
CASSPGVLALTDTQYF
TGTGCCAGCTCACCAGGGGTTCTAGCACTCACAGATACGCAGTATTTT
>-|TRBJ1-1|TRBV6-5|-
CASSSGRRGANTEAFF
TGTGCCAGCAGTTCCGGGAGGAGGGGGGCGAACACTGAAGCTTTCTTT
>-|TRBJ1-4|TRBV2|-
CASRSFTNEKLFF
TGTGCCAGCAGGAGTTTTACTAATGAAAAACTGTTTTTT
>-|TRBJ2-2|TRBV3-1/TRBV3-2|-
CASSRDRNTGELFF
TGTGCCAGCAGCCGCGACAGGAACACCGGGGAGCTGTTTTTT
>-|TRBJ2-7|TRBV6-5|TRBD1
CASRRDSRYEQYF
TGTGCCAGCAGGAGGGACAGTCGCTACGAGCAGTACTTC
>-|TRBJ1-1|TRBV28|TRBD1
CASKQETGATEAFF
TGTGCCAGCAAGCAAGAGACAGGGGCCACCGAAGCTTTCTTT
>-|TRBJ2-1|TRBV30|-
CAWEGGNEQFF
TGTGCCTGGGAGGGGGGGAATGAGCAGTTCTTC
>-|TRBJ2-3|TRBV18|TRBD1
CASSPLAGGSDTQYF
TGTGCCAGCTCACCGTTAGCAGGGGGCTCAGATACGCAGTATTTT
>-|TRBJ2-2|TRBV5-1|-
CASSLIGPMNTGELFF
TGCGCCAGCAGCTTGATTGGGCCCATGAACACCGGGGAGCTGTTTTTT
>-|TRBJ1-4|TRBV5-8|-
CASSFRQTATNEKLFF
TGTGCCAGCAGCTTCCGACAGACTGCAACTAATGAAAAACTGTTTTTT
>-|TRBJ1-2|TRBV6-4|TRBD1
CASSDRQGLGGYTF
TGTGCCAGCAGTGATCGACAGGGCCTAGGGGGCTACACCTTC
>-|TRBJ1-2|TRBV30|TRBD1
CAWNAGGRYGYTF
TGTGCCTGGAACGCAGGGGGTCGGTATGGCTACACCTTC
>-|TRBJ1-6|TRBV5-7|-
CASSLYSSGKFNSPLHF
TGTGCCAGCAGCTTGTACTCCAGCGGTAAATTTAATTCACCCCTCCACTTT
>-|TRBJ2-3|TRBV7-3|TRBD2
CASSQLAGGNTDTQYF
TGTGCCAGCAGCCAGCTAGCGGGGGGGAACACAGATACGCAGTATTTT
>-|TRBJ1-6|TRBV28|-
CASRGTGIYNSPLHF
TGTGCCAGCAGGGGAACAGGGATCTATAATTCACCCCTCCACTTT
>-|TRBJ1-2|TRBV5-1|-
CASSLGGDDGYTF
TGCGCCAGCAGCTTAGGGGGGGATGATGGCTACACCTTC
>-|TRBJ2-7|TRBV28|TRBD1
CASSPWTGGYEQYF
TGTGCCAGCAGTCCGTGGACAGGGGGCTACGAGCAGTACTTC
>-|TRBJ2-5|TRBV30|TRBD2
CAWSVGGEGETQYF
TGTGCCTGGAGTGTAGGCGGGGAGGGAGAGACCCAGTACTTC
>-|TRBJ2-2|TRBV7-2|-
CASSLVKTGELFF
TGTGCCAGCAGCTTAGTTAAAACCGGGGAGCTGTTTTTT
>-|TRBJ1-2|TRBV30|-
CAWSVLGAAGYGYTF
TGTGCCTGGAGTGTACTTGGGGCCGCCGGGTATGGCTACACCTTC